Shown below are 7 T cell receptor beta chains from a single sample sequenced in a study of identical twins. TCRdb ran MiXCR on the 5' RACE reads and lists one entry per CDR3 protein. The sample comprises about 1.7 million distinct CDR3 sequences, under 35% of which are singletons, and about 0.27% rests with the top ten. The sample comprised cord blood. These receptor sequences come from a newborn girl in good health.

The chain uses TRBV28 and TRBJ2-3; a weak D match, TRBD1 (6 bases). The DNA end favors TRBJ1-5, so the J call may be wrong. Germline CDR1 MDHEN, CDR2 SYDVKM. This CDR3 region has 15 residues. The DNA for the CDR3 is TGTGCCAGCAGTTCGACAGGAGAGGGCACAGATACGCAGCATTTT. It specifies CASSSTGEGTDTQHF.

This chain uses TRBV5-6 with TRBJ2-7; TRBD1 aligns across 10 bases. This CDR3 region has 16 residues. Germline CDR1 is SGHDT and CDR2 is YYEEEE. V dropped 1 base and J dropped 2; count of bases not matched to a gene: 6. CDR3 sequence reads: CASSLIPGQGTYEQYF. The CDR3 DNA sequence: TGTGCCAGCAGCTTGATACCGGGACAGGGGACCTACGAGCAGTACTTC. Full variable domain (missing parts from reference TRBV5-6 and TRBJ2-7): DAGVTQSPTHLIKTRGQQVTLRCSPKSGHDTVSWYQQALGQGPQFIFQYYEEEERQRGNFPDRFSGHQFPNYSSELNVNALLLGDSALYLCASSLIPGQGTYEQYFGPGTRLTVT.

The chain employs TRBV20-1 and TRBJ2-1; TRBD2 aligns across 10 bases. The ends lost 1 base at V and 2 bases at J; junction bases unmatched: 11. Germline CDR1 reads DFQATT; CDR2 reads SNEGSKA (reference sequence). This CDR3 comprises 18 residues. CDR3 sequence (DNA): TGCAGTGCTAGAGGCGTGGTGCTGAGCGGGAGGGCCTACAATGAGCAGTTCTTC. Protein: CSARGVVLSGRAYNEQFF.

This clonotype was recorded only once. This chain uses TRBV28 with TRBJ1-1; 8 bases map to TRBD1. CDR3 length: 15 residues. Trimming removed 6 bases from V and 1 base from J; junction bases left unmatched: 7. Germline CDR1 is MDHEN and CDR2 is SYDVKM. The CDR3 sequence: CASRTGAPPNTEAFF. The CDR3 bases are TGTGCCAGCAGGACAGGGGCCCCCCCGAACACTGAAGCTTTCTTT.

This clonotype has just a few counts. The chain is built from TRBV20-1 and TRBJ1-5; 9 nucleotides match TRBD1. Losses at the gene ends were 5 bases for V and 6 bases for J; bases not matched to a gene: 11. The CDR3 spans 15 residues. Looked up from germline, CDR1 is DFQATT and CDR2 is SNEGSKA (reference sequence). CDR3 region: CSASPGQGRTQPQHF. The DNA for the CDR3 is TGCAGTGCTTCCCCCGGACAGGGGAGGACTCAGCCCCAGCATTTT.

The CDR3 loop reads CAIKGQANNQPQHF. For the CDR3, the DNA is TGTGCCATCAAGGGACAGGCTAATAATCAGCCCCAGCATTTT. The rearrangement uses TRBV10-3 and TRBJ1-5; 8 nucleotides align to TRBD1. CDR1 is ENHRY and CDR2 is SYGVKD in the germline V gene. V was pared by 7 bases and J by 4 bases, with 6 bases of the junction left unmatched. The CDR3 consists of 14 residues.

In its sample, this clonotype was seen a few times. Here the CDR3 reads CATSDLREYNEQFF. Here the CDR3 DNA reads TGTGCCACCAGTGATTTGAGAGAATACAATGAGCAGTTCTTC. The chain carries TRBV24-1 and TRBJ2-1; no definite D call. Germline V CDR1 and CDR2: KGHDR, SFDVKD. V was clipped by 0 bases and J by 4 bases, with 6 bases between them. CDR3 size: 14 residues.